A single T cell receptor beta chain is shown here with its context. Germline V gene lookup returns CDR1 SGHDT and CDR2 YYEEEE. Unmatched junction bases numbered 3, after V lost 0 bases and J lost 7 bases. This CDR3 contains 14 residues. TCRdb's copy holds only in-frame clones and misses some; the assay was immunoSEQ multiplex PCR. The sample carries some 46,000 clones, 85% to 90% recorded once. These data originate in a study of memory CD8 T cells in hepatitis C reinfection. Study-wide background: A couple of donors resolved primary infection, then developed chronic reinfection. Late or post reinfection samples were taken 12 to 24 weeks after detection.

Regarding time point: late/post reinfection, 12 to 24 weeks after detection. Sorted cells were sequenced directly ex vivo without any in vitro expansion. A couple of donors provided sorted CD3+ CD8+ CD45RO- naive CD8 T cells at all three reinfection time points. The sample consisted of naive CD8+ T cells sorted from blood. The chain couples TRBV5-6 to TRBJ2-1, with 8 bases lining up with TRBD2. This clonotype was obtained from a man aged 18-30 years with hepatitis C virus infection. The CDR3 region is CASSLGLARNEQFF. CDR3 DNA: TGTGCCAGCAGCTTGGGACTAGCGCGGAATGAGCAGTTCTTC.